The 3 T cell receptor beta chains in this list originate from one sample, sequenced in a study of identical twins. Each CDR3 protein gets one entry after TCRdb re-called the 5' RACE reads with MiXCR. The table lists 250,000 to 350,000 distinct CDR3 sequences, more than 8% of them singletons. Separately, the same data were catalogued under a study of yellow fever vaccine responses in identical twins.

Sample: CD8+ T cells sorted from blood. The origin of the receptors is a woman younger than 35 in good health.

In its sample, this clonotype was seen a few times. The gene calls are TRBV6-1 and TRBJ1-3; D call uncertain. This CDR3 contains 15 residues. In germline, CDR1 is MNHNS, CDR2 SASEGT. Trimming shortened V by 5 bases and J by 2 bases, and 13 bases separated the two germline ends. CDR3: CASSPPAAPGNTIYF. The DNA of the CDR3 is TGTGCCAGCAGTCCGCCGGCTGCGCCTGGAAACACCATATATTTT.

The chain joins TRBV3-1 to TRBJ1-4; tentatively, D is TRBD1 (6 bases). This CDR3 has 14 amino acids. Trimming removed 6 bases at V and 0 bases at J, with 8 bases between. CDR1 is LGHDT and CDR2 is YNNKEL in the germline V gene (reference sequence). CDR3: CASRRQATNEKLFF. The DNA for the CDR3 is TGTGCCAGCAGACGACAGGCAACTAATGAAAAACTGTTTTTT.

This clonotype has a count of ten or more. The chain employs TRBV6-5 and TRBJ1-2, with D perhaps matching TRBD1 (6 bases). Germline CDR1 is MNHEY and CDR2 is SVGAGI. The CDR3 is 13 amino acids. V was trimmed by 4 bases and J by 3 bases, leaving 9 bases between them. The CDR3 nucleotides read TGTGCCAGCAGTTTAGAGGGGGACTATGGCTACACCTTC. This sequence encodes CASSLEGDYGYTF.